This TCR beta chain was recovered during a study of cytomegalovirus exposure and HLA in healthy donors. PCR used 60 Vbeta primers and 13 Jbeta primers. Here immunoSEQ multiplex PCR was the method, and the copy in TCRdb shows in-frame clones only, minus some. The sample holds 150,000 to 180,000 clones, about 70% seen once. Germline CDR1 is MGHRA and CDR2 is YSYEKL. The CDR3 consists of 17 residues. The ends lost 1 base at V and 8 bases at J; junction bases unmatched: 9. This sequence was found in a young man in good health and CMV-seronegative. This chain uses TRBV4-1 with TRBJ2-1, with TRBD2 matching 12 bases. The source material was PBMCs. CDR3 nucleotides: TGCGCCAGCAGCCAAGCGGGGCTAGCGGGGGGGCTCGATGAGCAGTTCTTC. Translation gives CASSQAGLAGGLDEQFF.